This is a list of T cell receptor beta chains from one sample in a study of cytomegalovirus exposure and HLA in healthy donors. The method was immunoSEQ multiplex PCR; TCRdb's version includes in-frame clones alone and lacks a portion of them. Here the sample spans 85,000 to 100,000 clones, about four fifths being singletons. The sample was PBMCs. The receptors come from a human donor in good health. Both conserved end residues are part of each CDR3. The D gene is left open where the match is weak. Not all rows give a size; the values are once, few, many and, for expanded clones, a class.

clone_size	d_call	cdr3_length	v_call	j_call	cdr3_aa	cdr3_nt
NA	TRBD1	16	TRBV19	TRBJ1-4	CASIARQGRTNEKLFF	TGTGCCAGTATAGCCCGACAGGGAAGAACTAATGAAAAACTGTTTTTT
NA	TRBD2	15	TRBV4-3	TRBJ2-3	CASSPASGKSDTQYF	TGCGCCAGCAGCCCCGCTAGCGGGAAGTCAGATACGCAGTATTTT
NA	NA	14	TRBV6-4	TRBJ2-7	CASTNDRPVYEQYF	TGTGCCAGCACCAACGACAGGCCCGTCTACGAGCAGTACTTC
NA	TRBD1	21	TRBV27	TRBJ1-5	CASSFTFRRGPGQRNNQPQHF	TGTGCCAGCAGTTTCACTTTCCGGAGAGGACCGGGACAGAGAAACAATCAGCCCCAGCATTTT
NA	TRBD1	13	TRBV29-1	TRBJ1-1	CSFRGPPGTEAFF	TGCAGCTTCAGGGGGCCCCCGGGCACTGAAGCTTTCTTT
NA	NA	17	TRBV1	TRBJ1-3	CTSSQGQAESSGNTIYF	TGCACCAGCAGCCAAGGACAGGCCGAGAGCTCTGGAAACACCATATATTTT
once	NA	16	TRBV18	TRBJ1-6	CASSPRRAGPDSPLHF	TGTGCCAGCTCGCCTAGGAGGGCAGGGCCAGATTCACCCCTCCACTTT
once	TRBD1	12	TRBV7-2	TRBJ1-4	CASSDRERELFF	TGTGCCAGCAGCGACAGGGAGAGGGAACTGTTTTTT
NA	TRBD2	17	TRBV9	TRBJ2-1	CASSPLPSGPAPGEQFF	TGTGCCAGCAGCCCCTTGCCTAGCGGACCCGCACCCGGTGAGCAGTTCTTC
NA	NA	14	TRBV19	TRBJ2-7	CASSNPYPSYEQYF	TGTGCCAGTAGTAATCCCTACCCTTCCTACGAGCAGTACTTC
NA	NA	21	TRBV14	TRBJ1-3	CASSQAVKGLLAANSGNTIYF	TGTGCCAGCAGCCAAGCGGTCAAGGGGCTTTTAGCCGCCAACTCTGGAAACACCATATATTTT
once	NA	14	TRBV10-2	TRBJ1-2	CASSESGRGNGYTF	TGCGCCAGCAGTGAGTCGGGCAGGGGAAATGGCTACACCTTC
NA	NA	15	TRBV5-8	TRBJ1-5	CASSLEQDSRQPQHF	TGTGCCAGCAGCTTGGAACAGGATTCTCGTCAGCCCCAGCATTTT
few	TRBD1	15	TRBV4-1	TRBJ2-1	CASSPWTGFNNEQFF	TGCGCCAGCAGCCCCTGGACAGGGTTCAACAATGAGCAGTTCTTC
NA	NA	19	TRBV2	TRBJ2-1	CASSSKRDSTESSYNEQFF	TGTGCCAGCAGCTCAAAGAGAGACAGTACCGAAAGCTCCTACAATGAGCAGTTCTTC
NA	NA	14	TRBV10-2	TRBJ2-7	CASLLAGGTYEQYF	TGCGCCAGTTTACTGGCGGGCGGTACCTACGAGCAGTACTTC
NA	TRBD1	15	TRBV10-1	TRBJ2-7	CASSEEGAISYEQYF	TGCGCCAGCAGTGAAGAGGGGGCGATCTCCTACGAGCAGTACTTC
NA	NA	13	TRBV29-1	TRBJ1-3	CSVRELSGNTIYF	TGCAGCGTTCGGGAGCTCTCTGGAAACACCATATATTTT
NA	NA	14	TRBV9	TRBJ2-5	CASSSRQGQETQYF	TGTGCCAGCAGCTCCCGGCAGGGGCAAGAGACCCAGTACTTC
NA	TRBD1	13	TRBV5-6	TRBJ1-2	CASSKTGGNGYTF	TGTGCCAGCAGTAAGACAGGGGGCAATGGCTACACCTTC
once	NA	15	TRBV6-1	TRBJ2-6	CASSEVLSGANVLTF	TGTGCCAGCAGTGAAGTACTGTCTGGGGCCAACGTCCTGACTTTC
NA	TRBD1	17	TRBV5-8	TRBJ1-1	CASSLDRGGQMNTEAFF	TGTGCCAGCAGCTTGGACAGGGGGGGTCAAATGAACACTGAAGCTTTCTTT
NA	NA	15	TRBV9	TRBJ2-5	CASSVGPSVQETQYF	TGTGCCAGCAGCGTAGGCCCTAGCGTACAAGAGACCCAGTACTTC
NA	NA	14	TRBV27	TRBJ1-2	CASSGLDRNYGYTF	TGTGCCAGCAGTGGTCTGGACAGAAACTATGGCTACACCTTC
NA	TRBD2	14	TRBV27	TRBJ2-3	CASSLGLATDMQYF	TGTGCCAGCAGTTTAGGACTAGCGACAGATATGCAGTATTTT
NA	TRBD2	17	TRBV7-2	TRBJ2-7	CASSLTVAGGIYVEQYF	TGTGCCAGCAGCTTAACGGTAGCGGGAGGGATCTACGTGGAGCAGTACTTC
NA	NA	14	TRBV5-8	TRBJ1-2	CASSSRGDYYGYTF	TGTGCCAGCAGCTCCAGGGGCGACTACTATGGCTACACCTTC
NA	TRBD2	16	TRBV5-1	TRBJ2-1	CASSLEFSGGAGEQFF	TGCGCCAGCAGCTTGGAGTTTAGCGGGGGGGCCGGTGAGCAGTTCTTC
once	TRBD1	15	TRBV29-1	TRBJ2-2	CSVSHEQGAYGELFF	TGCAGCGTATCCCACGAGCAGGGGGCGTACGGGGAGCTGTTTTTT
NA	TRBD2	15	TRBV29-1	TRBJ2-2	CSVELLAGNTGELFF	TGCAGCGTTGAATTACTAGCGGGGAACACCGGGGAGCTGTTTTTT
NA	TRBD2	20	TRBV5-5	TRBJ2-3	CASSLDGTSGGFTSTDTQYF	TGTGCCAGCAGCTTGGATGGGACTAGCGGGGGATTTACTAGCACAGATACGCAGTATTTT
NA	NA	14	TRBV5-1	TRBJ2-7	CASSLTAASYEQYF	TGCGCCAGCAGCTTGACAGCTGCCTCCTACGAGCAGTACTTC
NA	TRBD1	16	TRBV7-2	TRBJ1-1	CASSSRAGGMSSRAFF	TGTGCCAGCAGCTCAAGAGCAGGGGGCATGTCGTCTCGAGCTTTCTTT
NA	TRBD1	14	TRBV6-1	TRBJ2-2	CASRDRDYAGELFF	TGTGCCAGTCGGGACAGGGATTATGCCGGGGAGCTGTTTTTT
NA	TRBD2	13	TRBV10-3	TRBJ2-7	CATLLAGAHEQYF	TGTGCCACCTTACTAGCGGGAGCCCACGAGCAGTACTTC
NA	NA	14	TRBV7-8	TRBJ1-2	CASSPNRGQTGYTF	TGTGCCAGCAGCCCGAACCGAGGACAGACCGGCTACACCTTC
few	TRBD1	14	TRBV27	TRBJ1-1	CASSQTGMNTEAFF	TGTGCCAGCAGTCAGACAGGGATGAACACTGAAGCTTTCTTT
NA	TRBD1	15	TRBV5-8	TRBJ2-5	CASSLYRTGVETQYF	TGTGCCAGCAGCTTGTATAGGACAGGGGTAGAGACCCAGTACTTC
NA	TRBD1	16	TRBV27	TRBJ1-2	CASSPPQRDSSRGYTF	TGTGCCAGCAGTCCGCCGCAACGGGACAGTTCTCGTGGCTACACCTTC
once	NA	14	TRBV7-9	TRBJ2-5	CASSSPGLQETQYF	TGTGCCAGCAGTTCGCCTGGACTCCAAGAGACCCAGTACTTC
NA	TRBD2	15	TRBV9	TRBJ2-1	CASSVVSGDYNEQFF	TGTGCCAGCAGCGTAGTAAGCGGGGATTACAATGAGCAGTTCTTC
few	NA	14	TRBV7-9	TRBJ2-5	CASTDPLAQETQYF	TGTGCCAGCACCGACCCGCTAGCCCAAGAGACCCAGTACTTC
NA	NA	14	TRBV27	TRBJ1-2	CASRLGLGARGYTF	TGTGCCAGCAGACTGGGGCTGGGTGCTAGAGGCTACACCTTC
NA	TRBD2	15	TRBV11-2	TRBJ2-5	CASTLLAGGQETQYF	TGTGCCAGCACCTTACTAGCGGGGGGGCAAGAGACCCAGTACTTC
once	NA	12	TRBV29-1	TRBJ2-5	CSAVPDTETQYF	TGCAGCGCCGTCCCGGACACCGAGACCCAGTACTTC
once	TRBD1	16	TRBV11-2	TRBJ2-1	CASSLDLGGLYNEQFF	TGTGCCAGCAGCTTAGACCTAGGGGGCTTATACAATGAGCAGTTCTTC
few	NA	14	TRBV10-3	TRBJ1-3	CASKVAASGNTIYF	TGTGCCTCCAAGGTGGCGGCCTCTGGAAACACCATATATTTT
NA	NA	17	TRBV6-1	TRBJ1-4	CASSDIGEGSLAGKLFF	TGTGCCAGCAGTGATATAGGGGAGGGCTCTCTCGCGGGGAAACTGTTTTTT
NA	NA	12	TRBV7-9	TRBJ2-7	CSSSLVRGVQYF	TGTTCCAGCAGCTTAGTGCGGGGAGTGCAGTACTTC
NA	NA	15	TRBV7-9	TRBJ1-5	CASSPNGQINQPQHF	TGTGCCAGCAGCCCAAATGGACAAATCAATCAGCCCCAGCATTTT
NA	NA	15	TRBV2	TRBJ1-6	CASSVPGWNNSPLHF	TGTGCCAGCAGTGTTCCAGGGTGGAATAATTCACCCCTCCACTTT
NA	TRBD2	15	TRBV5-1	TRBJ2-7	CASSLGLAGAHEQYF	TGCGCCAGCAGCTTGGGGCTAGCGGGAGCCCACGAGCAGTACTTC
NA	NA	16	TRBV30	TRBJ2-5	CAWSVLGGTYQETQYF	TGTGCCTGGTCAGTCTTGGGTGGGACATACCAAGAGACCCAGTACTTC
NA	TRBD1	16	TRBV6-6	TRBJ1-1	CASSYSMGTVQTEAFF	TGTGCCAGCAGTTACTCGATGGGGACAGTACAGACTGAAGCTTTCTTT
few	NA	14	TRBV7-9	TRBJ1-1	CASSLDGGASEAFF	TGTGCCAGCAGCTTAGATGGGGGCGCGAGTGAAGCTTTCTTT
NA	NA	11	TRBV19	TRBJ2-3	CASSTRDTQYF	TGTGCCAGTAGTACTCGAGATACGCAGTATTTT
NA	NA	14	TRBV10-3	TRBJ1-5	CAIKQDNSNQPQHF	TGTGCCATCAAACAGGACAATAGCAATCAGCCCCAGCATTTT